This TCR beta chain was captured by sequencing in a study of T cells in Graves' hyperthyroidism and ophthalmopathy. Study outcomes and limitations: Most thyroid clonotypes expanded above 0.001 appeared in blood too.

V lost 4 bases to trimming and J lost 1 base, with 11 bases between them. The CDR3 runs 15 residues. This clonotype was recorded at least ten times. What it binds is unknown. Researchers amplified the TCR beta CDR3 regions from RNA transcripts. The HTBI primer set drove a first-round RT-PCR of the TCR CDR3. TCRdb reprocessed the multiplex PCR reads via MiXCR and lists one record per CDR3 protein. The table lists around 570,000 distinct CDR3 sequences, about 20% of them singletons. Ophthalmopathy cases met thresholds of Clinical Activity Score at least 3, NOSPECS grade at least 4 and duration under 3 months.

The chain couples TRBV12-3 or TRBV12-4 to TRBJ2-1; D not certain. The clonotype was recovered from a man aged 40-49 years with Graves' ophthalmopathy. Sequenced input: blood. CDR3 protein: CASSSQIPSYNEQFF. In DNA, the CDR3 is TGTGCCAGCAGTTCCCAAATACCGTCCTACAATGAGCAGTTCTTC.